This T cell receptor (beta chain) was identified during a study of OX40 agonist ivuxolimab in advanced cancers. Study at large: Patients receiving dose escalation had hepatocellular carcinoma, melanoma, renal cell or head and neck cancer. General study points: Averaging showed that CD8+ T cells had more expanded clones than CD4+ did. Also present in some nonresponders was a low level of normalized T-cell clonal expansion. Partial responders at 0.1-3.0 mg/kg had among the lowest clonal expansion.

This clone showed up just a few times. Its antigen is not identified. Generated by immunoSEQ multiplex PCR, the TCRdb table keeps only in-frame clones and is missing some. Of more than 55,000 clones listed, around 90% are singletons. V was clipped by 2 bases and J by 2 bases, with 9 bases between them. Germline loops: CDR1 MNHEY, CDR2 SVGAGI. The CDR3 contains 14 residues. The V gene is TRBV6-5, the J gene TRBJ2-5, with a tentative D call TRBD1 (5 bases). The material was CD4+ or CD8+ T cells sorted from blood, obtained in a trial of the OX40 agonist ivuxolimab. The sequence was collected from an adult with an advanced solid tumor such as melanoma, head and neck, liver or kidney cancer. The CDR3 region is CASSYAREQETQYF. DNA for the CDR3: TGTGCCAGCAGTTACGCCAGGGAACAAGAGACCCAGTACTTC.